This T cell receptor (beta chain) was sequenced in a study of vaccination and CD4 T cells after COVID-19. Study-wide context: The convalescents comprised six males and four females, two of them Hispanic. Study observations and caveats: Of the reactive clones in convalescent patients, a median about 90% showed up only post-vaccination.

Treatment reported: approximately nine-day PBMC culture with coronavirus spike peptide pools or control peptides (ViraFEST assay). PBMCs were cultured at around 2 million per well with 9.5 to 10 IU/ml IL-2 and 8.5 to 10 ug/ml peptide pools. Trimming removed 3 bases from V and 7 bases from J, with 16 bases in between. In germline, CDR1 is DFQATT, CDR2 SNEGSKA (reference sequence). The CDR3 extends over 15 amino acids. Sequencing of the DNA from cultured CD4+ T cells was carried out with the Oncomine TCR Beta short-read assay. Cultured CD4+ T cells were the source of extracted genomic DNA. TCRdb reanalysed the PCR reads using MiXCR and keeps one entry per CDR3 protein. The top ten clones hold over 9.5% of a sample with approximately 13,000 distinct CDR3 sequences, approximately 62% of them seen once. On this clonotype itself: The antigen is undetermined.

The specimen was CD4+ T cells from blood, cultured in vitro. The chain carries TRBV20-1 and TRBJ1-6; a possible D gene is TRBD1 (6 bases). The sequence came from a human donor who had recovered from COVID-19. CDR3 sequence reads: CSASISQGSNSPLHF. The DNA for the CDR3 is TGCAGTGCTAGTATCTCGCAGGGGTCCAATTCACCCCTCCACTTT.